One sample yielded the 30 T cell receptor beta chains listed below, sequenced in a study of shared clonotypes between healthy human individuals. Sequenced by immunoSEQ multiplex PCR; TCRdb stores in-frame clones only, minus some. The data show approximately 840,000 clones, 95% to 97% seen once. CD45RO-negative cells were positively selected for CCR7, leaving out terminally differentiated effector memory CD45RA+ cells. The sample taken for sequencing was naive CD8+ T cells sorted from blood. Every receptor here comes from a man aged 25-45 years in good health.

The genes are TRBV7-8 and TRBJ1-1; D may be TRBD1 (5 bases). With 5 bases removed from V and 6 bases from J, the gap between germline ends came to 13 bases. CDR3 length: 13 residues. Germline lookup yields CDR1 SGHVS and CDR2 FQNEAQ. The CDR3 DNA follows: TGTGCCAGCAGCCCCCTCAGGGACGCTGAAGCTTTCTTT. It specifies CASSPLRDAEAFF. The complete variable domain, with remaining parts taken from reference TRBV7-8 and TRBJ1-1, reads GAGVSQSPRYKVAKRGQDVALRCDPISGHVSLFWYQQALGQGPEFLTYFQNEAQLDKSGLPSDRFFAERPEGSVSTLKIQRTQQEDSAVYLCASSPLRDAEAFFGQGTRLTVV.

The rearrangement uses TRBV7-9 and TRBJ2-7, with D possibly being TRBD2 (5 bases). Per germline, CDR1 SEHNR and CDR2 FQNEAQ (reference sequence). The germline V and J ends were trimmed by 6 bases and 2 bases, with 14 bases remaining between them. This CDR3 has 14 amino acids. The CDR3 here is CASSRSSKPYEQYF. CDR3 in DNA: TGTGCCAGCAGTCGCTCTAGCAAACCCTACGAGCAGTACTTC.

The chain has TRBV7-9 and TRBJ2-1, with D perhaps matching TRBD2 (7 bases). CDR1 SEHNR and CDR2 FQNEAQ come from the germline V gene (reference sequence). The V and J ends lost 5 bases and 8 bases respectively, with 16 bases between them. This CDR3 is built from 14 residues. The CDR3 region has the DNA TGTGCCAGCAGCATATTGGTGGGGGGGCATGAGCAGTTCTTC. Its protein is CASSILVGGHEQFF.

This rearrangement joins TRBV7-3 to TRBJ2-1, with 8 nucleotides matching TRBD2. J lost 5 bases, V lost 4 bases, and 7 bases had no gene match. This CDR3 has 15 amino acids. The germline V gene encodes CDR1 SGHTA and CDR2 FQGTGA. CDR3 protein: CASSSHGGEHNEQFF. The CDR3 DNA is TGTGCCAGCAGCTCCCACGGGGGGGAGCACAATGAGCAGTTCTTC.

This sequence joins TRBV10-3 and TRBJ2-2, with D perhaps assigned TRBD1 or TRBD2 (5 bases each). The CDR3 runs 17 residues. Germline CDR1 is ENHRY and CDR2 is SYGVKD. Deletions cut 3 bases from V and 1 base from J, with 15 bases between. CDR3 in amino acids: CAISEGRVGENTGELFF. The CDR3 region has the DNA TGTGCCATCAGTGAAGGCAGGGTCGGGGAGAACACCGGGGAGCTGTTTTTT.

The V and J genes are TRBV29-1 and TRBJ2-3; 7 bases are a match to TRBD1. With V trimmed by 2 bases and J by 5 bases, 16 bases remained unmatched. CDR3 size: 17 residues. The germline V gene encodes CDR1 SQVTM and CDR2 ANQGSEA. The DNA for the CDR3 is TGCAGCGTTGAATGGAGCAGGGGGAGTACAGTATTAGATACGCAGTATTTT. Translated, it gives CSVEWSRGSTVLDTQYF.

The CDR3, as DNA: TGTGCCAGTACTTGGTACCAAGAGACCCAGTACTTC. Translating it yields CASTWYQETQYF. The rearrangement links TRBV19 to TRBJ2-5; D unclear. CDR1 is LNHDA and CDR2 is SQIVND in the germline V gene (reference sequence). V was pared by 7 bases and J by 0 bases, with 6 bases between. The CDR3 is 12 residues long.

The V call is TRBV28, the J call TRBJ1-2; 9 bases are a match to TRBD1. Germline V gene sequence: CDR1 MDHEN, CDR2 SYDVKM. This CDR3 has 16 residues. With 4 bases clipped from V and 8 bases from J, the junction kept 14 bases outside the gene matches. The CDR3, as DNA: TGTGCCAGCAGTTCCTACCCTACAGGGGGCTTAAAAGGCTACACCTTC. Encoded protein: CASSSYPTGGLKGYTF.

This clone showed up just once. The chain carries TRBV18 and TRBJ1-3; D is perhaps TRBD1 (5 bases). V was shortened by 6 bases and J by 0 bases, with 12 bases between the two germline ends. CDR1 is KGHSH, CDR2 LQKENI, per germline. There are 15 residues in the CDR3. For the CDR3, the DNA is TGTGCCAGCTCGTGGGACGGACTCTCTGGAAACACCATATATTTT. Protein sequence: CASSWDGLSGNTIYF.

The V gene is TRBV19, the J gene TRBJ2-2; 11 bases fit TRBD1. Germline values: CDR1 LNHDA, CDR2 SQIVND (reference sequence). The CDR3 totals 15 residues. After removal of 3 bases from V and 9 bases from J, the junction contained 6 bases not matched to a gene. CDR3 loop: CASSIGQGAFWELFF. The CDR3 DNA is TGTGCCAGTAGTATCGGACAGGGGGCCTTTTGGGAGCTGTTTTTT. The complete variable domain, with remaining parts taken from reference TRBV19 and TRBJ2-2, reads DGGITQSPKYLFRKEGQNVTLSCEQNLNHDAMYWYRQDPGQGLRLIYYSQIVNDFQKGDIAEGYSVSREKKESFPLTVTSAQKNPTAFYLCASSIGQGAFWELFFGEGSRLTVL.

The V and J genes are TRBV7-9 and TRBJ2-1, with 11 bases lining up with TRBD2. This CDR3 is 15 amino acids long. With 5 bases clipped from V and 9 bases from J, the junction kept 9 bases outside the gene matches. Germline V CDR1 and CDR2: SEHNR, FQNEAQ (reference sequence). The CDR3 bases are TGTGCCAGCAGCCCGCCCACTAGCGGGAGAAGTGAGCAGTTCTTC. Translated, it gives CASSPPTSGRSEQFF.

This chain joins TRBV7-9 and TRBJ1-2, with D maybe TRBD1 (5 bases). CDR1 SEHNR and CDR2 FQNEAQ come from the germline V gene (reference sequence). The CDR3 covers 15 residues. Trimming pared 1 base from V and 5 bases from J, leaving 14 bases between. The CDR3 sequence is CASSLGDEGLYGYTF. The CDR3 nucleotides are TGTGCCAGCAGCTTAGGGGACGAGGGTCTATATGGCTACACCTTC.

Points on this clone: Distinct nucleotide sequences in the sample also encode this CDR3. The chain joins TRBV27 to TRBJ2-7; D is unclear. V was shortened by 3 bases and J by 5 bases, with 5 bases between the two germline ends. The CDR3 consists of 11 residues. In germline, CDR1 is MNHEY, CDR2 SMNVEV (reference sequence). The CDR3 nucleotides read TGTGCCAGCAGTTTTGGAGACGAGCAGTACTTC. This codes for CASSFGDEQYF.

The chain combines TRBV11-3 with TRBJ2-7, with D hard to call. This CDR3 has 13 residues. The ends were cut back, 3 bases at V and 4 bases at J, with 10 bases in the middle. Germline assignment: CDR1 SGHNT and CDR2 YENEEA. The CDR3: CASSFAPSYEQYF. The DNA of the CDR3 is TGTGCCAGCAGCTTTGCACCCTCATACGAGCAGTACTTC.

The V call is TRBV4-1, the J call TRBJ1-5, with D possibly being TRBD1 (6 bases). The CDR3 loop spans 14 amino acids. The germline V and J ends were trimmed by 2 bases and 4 bases, with 9 bases remaining between them. Per germline, CDR1 MGHRA and CDR2 YSYEKL. The CDR3 DNA is TGCGCCAGCAGCCAAAGGACAGCTAATCAGCCCCAGCATTTT. Translation: CASSQRTANQPQHF.

V usage is TRBV7-3 and J usage is TRBJ2-1, with TRBD2 identical over 8 bases. CDR3 length: 14 amino acids. The germline CDR1 and CDR2 sequences are SGHTA and FQGTGA. The V segment lost 2 bases and the J segment 7 bases; nucleotides outside the gene matches: 4. Here the CDR3 reads CASSLGTRGNEQFF. The CDR3 nucleotides are TGTGCCAGCAGCTTAGGGACTAGGGGGAATGAGCAGTTCTTC.

The chain has TRBV6-1 and TRBJ1-2; D call uncertain. The V gene's germline CDR1 is MNHNS and CDR2 SASEGT. Deletions cut 6 bases from V and 0 bases from J, with 14 bases between. The length of the CDR3 is 15 residues. CDR3 bases: TGTGCCAGCAGAGAACCGGAAAGGCCTAACTATGGCTACACCTTC. It is translated as CASREPERPNYGYTF.

The J gene is TRBJ2-7, the V gene TRBV14; TRBD1 agrees at 7 bases. V trimming: 5 bases; J trimming: 2 bases; junction bases outside the gene matches: 9. The CDR3 totals 15 residues. Germline assignment: CDR1 SGHDN and CDR2 FVKESK. Here the CDR3 DNA reads TGTGCCAGCAGCAACGACAGGGCCGAACCCTACGAGCAGTACTTC. Its protein product is CASSNDRAEPYEQYF. The full variable domain, completed using reference TRBV14 and TRBJ2-7, is EAGVTQFPSHSVIEKGQTVTLRCDPISGHDNLYWYRRVMGKEIKFLLHFVKESKQDESGMPNNRFLAERTGGTYSTLKVQPAELEDSGVYFCASSNDRAEPYEQYFGPGTRLTVT.

This clone has only one observation. The genes are TRBV19 and TRBJ1-2; D perhaps matches TRBD1 (6 bases). Trimming stripped 5 bases from V and 5 bases from J, with 21 bases between. Germline CDR1 is LNHDA and CDR2 is SQIVND (reference sequence). The CDR3 spans 16 residues. DNA of the CDR3: TGTGCCAGTAGTCCCACAGGGTCCAGCCCCGGGTATGGCTACACCTTC. This sequence encodes CASSPTGSSPGYGYTF.

The genes are TRBV6-1 and TRBJ2-3; TRBD2 matches 7 bases. CDR3 length: 14 residues. Germline V gene data show CDR1 as MNHNS and CDR2 as SASEGT. With 5 bases clipped from V and 0 bases from J, the junction kept 2 bases outside the gene matches. CDR3 protein: CASSSSGSTDTQYF. The DNA for the CDR3 is TGTGCCAGCAGTTCTAGCGGTAGCACAGATACGCAGTATTTT.

The rearrangement links TRBV2 to TRBJ2-7; D perhaps matches TRBD2 (5 bases). The CDR3 runs 13 residues. CDR1 and CDR2 (germline): SNHLY, FYNNEI. The germline V and J ends were trimmed by 4 bases and 5 bases, with 12 bases remaining between them. As DNA, the CDR3 is TGTGCCAGCAGTGTCGGGATGCGGAACGAGCAGTACTTC. Translation gives CASSVGMRNEQYF. Based on the CDR3 plus reference TRBV2 and TRBJ2-7, the full variable domain is EPEVTQTPSHQVTQMGQEVILRCVPISNHLYFYWYRQILGQKVEFLVSFYNNEISEKSEIFDDQFSVERPDGSNFTLKIRSTKLEDSAMYFCASSVGMRNEQYFGPGTRLTVT.

The chain couples TRBV7-2 to TRBJ2-7; perhaps TRBD2 as D (6 bases). The CDR3 is made up of 14 amino acids. Germline lookup yields CDR1 SGHTA and CDR2 FQGNSA. The V gene lost 4 bases and the J gene lost 2 bases, with 12 bases spanning the gap. This CDR3 reads CASSSWDSAYEQYF. CDR3 in DNA: TGTGCCAGCAGCTCCTGGGACTCAGCCTACGAGCAGTACTTC.

The J gene is TRBJ2-5, the V gene TRBV27; D is uncertain. This CDR3 region has 14 residues. Trimming stripped 0 bases from V and 5 bases from J, with 10 bases between. Germline CDR1 reads MNHEY; CDR2 reads SMNVEV (reference sequence). CDR3 DNA sequence: TGTGCCAGCAGTTTATCGTGGGATTGGGAGACCCAGTACTTC. Its translation: CASSLSWDWETQYF.

This sequence joins TRBV6-6 and TRBJ1-4; weak D call: TRBD1 (6 bases). The germline gives CDR1 MNHNY, CDR2 SVGAGI (reference sequence). This CDR3 contains 14 residues. Trimming took 3 bases from V and 8 from J, leaving 13 bases between them. The CDR3 reads CASSYMQGLEKLFF. The CDR3 coding sequence is TGTGCCAGCAGTTATATGCAGGGGTTGGAAAAACTGTTTTTT.

The rearrangement uses TRBV29-1 and TRBJ2-5, with D tentatively TRBD2 (5 bases). The CDR3 is 14 residues long. From germline, CDR1 is SQVTM and CDR2 ANQGSEA. V lost 2 bases, J lost 5 bases, and 15 bases lay in between. The CDR3 bases are TGCAGCGTTGAATTCGCCGGACTGAGGGAGACCCAGTACTTC. Amino acid sequence: CSVEFAGLRETQYF.

This chain connects TRBV9 to TRBJ2-1; 10 bases fit TRBD2. Germline trimming cut 7 bases from V and 4 bases from J; bases unmatched to any gene: 17. This CDR3 has 18 residues. Germline values: CDR1 SGDLS, CDR2 YYNGEE. For the CDR3, the DNA is TGTGCCAGCGGGATAGCGGGAGGACCGTCCCGATTTTACAATGAGCAGTTCTTC. Amino acid sequence: CASGIAGGPSRFYNEQFF.

The rearrangement uses TRBV7-9 and TRBJ2-7; 7 positions match TRBD2. The CDR3 sequence is 13 residues long. Germline V gene sequence: CDR1 SEHNR, CDR2 FQNEAQ (reference sequence). V lost 5 bases and J lost 7; bases outside the gene matches: 8. The CDR3 DNA is TGTGCCAGCAGCCGTCGGACTAGTGGAGAGCAGTACTTC. It codes for CASSRRTSGEQYF.

The rearrangement links TRBV15 to TRBJ2-7, with D tentatively TRBD2 (6 bases). Germline V CDR1 and CDR2: LNHNV, YYDKDF (reference sequence). The CDR3 runs 14 residues. V lost 3 bases, J lost 2 bases, and 11 bases lay in between. This CDR3 is CATSSRDLAYEQYF. The CDR3 bases are TGTGCCACCAGCAGCCGGGACTTAGCCTACGAGCAGTACTTC.

A word on this clone: The junction and the germline gene differ at one end; a read error may be behind it. This rearrangement joins TRBV2 to TRBJ2-5; D perhaps matches TRBD2 (6 bases). CDR1 SNHLY and CDR2 FYNNEI come from the germline V gene. This CDR3 is 13 amino acids long. The CDR3 DNA reads as TGTGCCAGCGACGGAGGGTTCGGGTCTAGCGTTAACTTC. Translating it yields CASDGGFGSSVNF.

The chain is built from TRBV11-2 and TRBJ2-7; 8 bases line up with TRBD1. Germline V lookup: CDR1 SGHAT, CDR2 FQNNGV. The CDR3 covers 14 residues. After removal of 7 bases from V and 2 bases from J, the junction contained 7 bases not matched to a gene. The CDR3 here is CASIPGTGTYEQYF. The CDR3 nucleotides are TGTGCCAGCATCCCCGGGACAGGAACCTACGAGCAGTACTTC.